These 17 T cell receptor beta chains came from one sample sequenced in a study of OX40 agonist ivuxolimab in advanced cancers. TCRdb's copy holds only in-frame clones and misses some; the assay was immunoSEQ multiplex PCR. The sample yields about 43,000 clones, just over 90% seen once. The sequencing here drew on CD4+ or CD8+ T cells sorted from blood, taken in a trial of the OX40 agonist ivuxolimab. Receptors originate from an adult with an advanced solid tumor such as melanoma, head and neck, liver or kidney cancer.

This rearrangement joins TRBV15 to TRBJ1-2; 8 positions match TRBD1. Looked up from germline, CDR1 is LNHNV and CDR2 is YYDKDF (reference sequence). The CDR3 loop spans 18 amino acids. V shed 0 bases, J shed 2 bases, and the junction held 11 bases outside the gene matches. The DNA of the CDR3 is TGTGCCACCAGCAGAGATCCCCGTCCAGACAGGGGCAACTATGGCTACACCTTC. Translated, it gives CATSRDPRPDRGNYGYTF.

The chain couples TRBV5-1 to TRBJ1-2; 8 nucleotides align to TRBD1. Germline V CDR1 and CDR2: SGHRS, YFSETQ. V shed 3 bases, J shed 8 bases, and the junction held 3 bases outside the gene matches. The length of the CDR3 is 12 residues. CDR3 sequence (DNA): TGCGCCAGCAGCTCGGACAGGGACGGCTACACCTTC. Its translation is CASSSDRDGYTF.

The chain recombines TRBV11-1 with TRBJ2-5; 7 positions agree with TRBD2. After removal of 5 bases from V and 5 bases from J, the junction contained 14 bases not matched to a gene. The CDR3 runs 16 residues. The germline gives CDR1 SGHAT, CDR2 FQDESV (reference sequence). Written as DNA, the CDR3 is TGTGCCAGCAGCCCGCGGGGCGGGAGAGGTCGGGAGACCCAGTACTTC. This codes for CASSPRGGRGRETQYF. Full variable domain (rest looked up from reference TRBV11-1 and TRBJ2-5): EAEVAQSPRYKITEKSQAVAFWCDPISGHATLYWYRQILGQGPELLVQFQDESVVDDSQLPKDRFSAERLKGVDSTLKIQPAELGDSAMYLCASSPRGGRGRETQYFGPGTRLLVL.

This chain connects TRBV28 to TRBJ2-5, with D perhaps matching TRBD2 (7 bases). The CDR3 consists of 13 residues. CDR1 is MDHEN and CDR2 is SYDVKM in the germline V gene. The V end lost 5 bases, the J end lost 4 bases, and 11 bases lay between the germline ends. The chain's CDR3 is CASSGGGRETQYF. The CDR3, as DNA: TGTGCCAGCAGTGGGGGGGGGCGAGAGACCCAGTACTTC.

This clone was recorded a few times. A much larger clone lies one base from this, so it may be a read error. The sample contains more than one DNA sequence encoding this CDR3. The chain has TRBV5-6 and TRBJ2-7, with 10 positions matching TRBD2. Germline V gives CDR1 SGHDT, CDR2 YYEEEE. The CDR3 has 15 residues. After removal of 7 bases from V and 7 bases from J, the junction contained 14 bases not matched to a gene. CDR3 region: CASRWGLAGAGEQYF. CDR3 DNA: TGTGCCAGCCGCTGGGGCCTAGCGGGGGCGGGGGAGCAGTACTTC. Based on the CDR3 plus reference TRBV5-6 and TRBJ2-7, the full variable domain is DAGVTQSPTHLIKTRGQQVTLRCSPKSGHDTVSWYQQALGQGPQFIFQYYEEEERQRGNFPDRFSGHQFPNYSSELNVNALLLGDSALYLCASRWGLAGAGEQYFGPGTRLTVT.

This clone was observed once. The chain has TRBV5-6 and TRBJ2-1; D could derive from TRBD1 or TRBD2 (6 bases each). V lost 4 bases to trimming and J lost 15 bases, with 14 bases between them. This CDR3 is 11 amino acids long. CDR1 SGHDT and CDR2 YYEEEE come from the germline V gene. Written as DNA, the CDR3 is TGTGCCAGCAGCCTTGACAGGAGGGGGTTCTTC. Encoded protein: CASSLDRRGFF.

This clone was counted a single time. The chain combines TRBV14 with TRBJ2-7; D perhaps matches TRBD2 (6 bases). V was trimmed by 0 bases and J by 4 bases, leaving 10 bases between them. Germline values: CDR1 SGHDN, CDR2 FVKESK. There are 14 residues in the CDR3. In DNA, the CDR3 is TGTGCCAGCAGCCAAGATGGGGACTTTTACGAGCAGTACTTC. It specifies CASSQDGDFYEQYF.

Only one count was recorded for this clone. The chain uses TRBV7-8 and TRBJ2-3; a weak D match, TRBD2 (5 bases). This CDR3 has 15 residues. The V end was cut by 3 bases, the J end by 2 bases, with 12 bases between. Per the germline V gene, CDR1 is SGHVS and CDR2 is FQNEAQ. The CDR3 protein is CASSLAGFSTDTQYF. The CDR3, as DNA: TGTGCCAGCAGCTTGGCGGGTTTCTCCACAGATACGCAGTATTTT.

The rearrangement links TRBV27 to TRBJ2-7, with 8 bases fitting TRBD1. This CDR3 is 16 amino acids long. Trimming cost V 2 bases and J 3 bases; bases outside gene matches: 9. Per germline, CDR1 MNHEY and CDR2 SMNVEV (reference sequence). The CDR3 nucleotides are TGTGCCAGCAGTTTAAGCATCGGGACAGGCTTCTACGAGCAGTACTTC. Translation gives CASSLSIGTGFYEQYF.

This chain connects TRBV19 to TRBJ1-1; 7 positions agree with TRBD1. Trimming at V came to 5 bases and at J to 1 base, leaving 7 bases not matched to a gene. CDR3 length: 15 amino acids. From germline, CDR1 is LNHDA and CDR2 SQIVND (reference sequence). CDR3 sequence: CASSSDREGNTEAFF. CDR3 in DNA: TGTGCCAGTAGTTCCGACAGGGAGGGGAACACTGAAGCTTTCTTT.

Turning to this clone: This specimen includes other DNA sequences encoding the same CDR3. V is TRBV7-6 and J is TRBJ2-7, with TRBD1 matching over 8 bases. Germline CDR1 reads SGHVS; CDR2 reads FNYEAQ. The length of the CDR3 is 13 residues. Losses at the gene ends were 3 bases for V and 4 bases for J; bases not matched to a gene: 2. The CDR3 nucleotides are TGTGCCAGCAGCTTGCAGGGGGCGTACGAGCAGTACTTC. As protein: CASSLQGAYEQYF.

The CDR3 DNA is TGTGCCAGCAGTTTTGAGGCGGGAGAACTCGGAGAGACCCAGTACTTC. It yields the protein CASSFEAGELGETQYF. The chain couples TRBV28 to TRBJ2-5; the match to TRBD2 covers 7 bases. Germline-derived CDR1 and CDR2 are MDHEN and SYDVKM. The CDR3 runs 16 residues. J was trimmed by 4 bases and V by 3 bases; bases with no gene match: 11.

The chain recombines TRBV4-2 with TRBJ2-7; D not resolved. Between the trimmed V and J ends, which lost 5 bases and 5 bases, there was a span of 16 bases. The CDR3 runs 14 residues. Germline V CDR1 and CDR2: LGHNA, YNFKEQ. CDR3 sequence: CASSSDVAWDEQYF. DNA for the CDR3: TGTGCCAGCAGCTCTGACGTGGCGTGGGACGAGCAGTACTTC.

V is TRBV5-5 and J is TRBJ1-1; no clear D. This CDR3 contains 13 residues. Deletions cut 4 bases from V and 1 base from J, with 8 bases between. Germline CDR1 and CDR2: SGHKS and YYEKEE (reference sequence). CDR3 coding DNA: TGTGCCAGCAGCCTACCAGGGAACACTGAAGCTTTCTTT. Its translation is CASSLPGNTEAFF. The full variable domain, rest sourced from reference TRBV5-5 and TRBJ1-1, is DAGVTQSPTHLIKTRGQQVTLRCSPISGHKSVSWYQQVLGQGPQFIFQYYEKEERGRGNFPDRFSARQFPNYSSELNVNALLLGDSALYLCASSLPGNTEAFFGQGTRLTVV.

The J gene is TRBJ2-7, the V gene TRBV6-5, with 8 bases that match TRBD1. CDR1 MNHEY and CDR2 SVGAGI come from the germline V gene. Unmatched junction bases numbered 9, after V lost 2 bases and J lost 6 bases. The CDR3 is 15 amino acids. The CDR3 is CASSYHGQGRGEQYF. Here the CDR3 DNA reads TGTGCCAGCAGTTACCACGGACAGGGACGAGGCGAGCAGTACTTC.

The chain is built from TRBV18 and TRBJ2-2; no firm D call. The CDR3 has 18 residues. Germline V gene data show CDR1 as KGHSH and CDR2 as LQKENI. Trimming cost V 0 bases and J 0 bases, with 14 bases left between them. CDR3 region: CASSPPETMLANTGELFF. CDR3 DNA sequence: TGTGCCAGCTCACCACCGGAAACCATGCTCGCGAACACCGGGGAGCTGTTTTTT.

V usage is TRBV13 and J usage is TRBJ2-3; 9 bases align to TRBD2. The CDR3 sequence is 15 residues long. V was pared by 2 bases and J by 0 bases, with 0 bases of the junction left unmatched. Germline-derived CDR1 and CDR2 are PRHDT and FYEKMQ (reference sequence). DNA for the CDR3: TGTGCCAGCAGCTTACTAGCGGGAAGCACAGATACGCAGTATTTT. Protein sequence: CASSLLAGSTDTQYF. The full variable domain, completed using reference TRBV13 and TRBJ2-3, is AAGVIQSPRHLIKEKRETATLKCYPIPRHDTVYWYQQGPGQDPQFLISFYEKMQSDKGSIPDRFSAQQFSDYHSELNMSSLELGDSALYFCASSLLAGSTDTQYFGPGTRLTVL.